This entry lists 7 T cell receptor beta chains sequenced from one sample in a study of cytomegalovirus exposure and HLA in healthy donors. 60 Vbeta and 13 Jbeta primers were used in PCR. Some clones are missing from TCRdb's copy, which holds only in-frame ones; the method was immunoSEQ multiplex PCR. The sample includes about 150,000 clones, about four fifths of them seen just once. Material: PBMCs. The receptors shown here come from a man in his thirties or forties in good health and CMV-seropositive.

The V and J genes are TRBV29-1 and TRBJ2-5; D gene unclear. The J call may be faulty, since TRBJ2-7 better matches the DNA end. This CDR3 is built from 13 residues. CDR1 SQVTM and CDR2 ANQGSEA come from the germline V gene. The CDR3 region has the DNA TGCAGCGTTGAAGGCGCGCGCGCCTACGAGCAGTACTTC. It specifies CSVEGARAYEQYF.

This clone was counted only a few times. J is TRBJ2-2 and V is TRBV10-3, with 10 positions matching TRBD2. V shed 4 bases and J 5 bases; nucleotides not matched to a gene: 13. The CDR3 loop spans 18 amino acids. CDR1 ENHRY and CDR2 SYGVKD come from the germline V gene. The CDR3 loop is CAISASSGRGIGTGELFF. The CDR3 nucleotides read TGTGCCATCAGTGCCTCTAGCGGGAGAGGGATAGGAACCGGGGAGCTGTTTTTT.

In its sample, this clone was seen a few times. V is TRBV18 and J is TRBJ2-1; a weak D match, TRBD1 (6 bases). In germline, CDR1 is KGHSH, CDR2 LQKENI. CDR3 length equals 16 residues. V dropped 1 base and J dropped 1 base, with 11 bases sitting between them. The chain's CDR3 is CASSPQGVPSYNEQFF. Written as DNA, the CDR3 is TGTGCCAGCTCACCACAGGGGGTTCCGTCCTACAATGAGCAGTTCTTC.

The rearrangement joins TRBV30 to TRBJ1-5, with 9 nucleotides matching TRBD1. J was trimmed by 4 bases and V by 3 bases; bases with no gene match: 1. The CDR3 spans 13 residues. Germline CDR1 is GTSNPN and CDR2 is SVGIG (reference sequence). CDR3 sequence: CAWRGQGNQPQHF. The DNA for the CDR3 is TGTGCCTGGAGGGGACAGGGTAATCAGCCCCAGCATTTT.

J is TRBJ2-7 and V is TRBV7-8; the match to TRBD2 covers 9 bases. The CDR3 is made up of 15 amino acids. After removal of 1 base from V and 6 bases from J, the junction contained 7 bases not matched to a gene. Germline CDR1 is SGHVS and CDR2 is FQNEAQ. The CDR3 coding sequence is TGTGCCAGCAGCTTAGGTGGTAGCGGGGGCGGCGAGCAGTACTTC. Its protein is CASSLGGSGGGEQYF.

CDR3 DNA sequence: TGTGCCAGCTCACCCGGACAGGGTTGGAACACTGAAGCTTTCTTT. Encoded protein: CASSPGQGWNTEAFF. The V and J genes are TRBV18 and TRBJ1-1; the match to TRBD1 covers 8 bases. Unmatched junction bases numbered 4, after V lost 3 bases and J lost 1 base. The germline V gene encodes CDR1 KGHSH and CDR2 LQKENI. CDR3 length equals 15 residues.

The rearrangement links TRBV9 to TRBJ1-5; D unresolved. The V gene lost 4 bases and the J gene lost 7 bases, with 15 bases spanning the gap. Germline assignment: CDR1 SGDLS and CDR2 YYNGEE. The CDR3 runs to 14 residues. The CDR3 region is CASSLDQRRQPQHF. The CDR3 DNA is TGTGCCAGCAGCTTGGACCAAAGGAGGCAGCCCCAGCATTTT.